The 25 T cell receptor beta chains below were found in one sample sequenced in a study of blood T cell repertoires in COVID-19 (dated by TCRdb to about 2020). The library was obtained by the immunoSEQ multiplex PCR assay. TCRdb's version of the immuneACCESS table is confined to in-frame rearrangements and falls short of the full clone set. An unresolved V gene accounts for under half of the shortfall where checked; the remainder is of unknown origin. The sample yields 40,000 to 45,000 clones; more than 90% were counted once. The ten largest clones represent around 5% of the sample. The specimen was peripheral blood. Every receptor here comes from a human donor in a cohort sampled during active COVID-19.

This chain connects TRBV7-6 to TRBJ2-7, with D possibly being TRBD2 (5 bases). Germline-derived CDR1 and CDR2 are SGHVS and FNYEAQ. V was cut by 3 bases and J by 7 bases, with 7 bases left in between. The CDR3 is 11 amino acids. The CDR3 loop is CASSLGEEQYF. CDR3 bases: TGTGCCAGCAGCTTGGGAGAAGAGCAGTACTTC.

V gene TRBV7-3 combines with J gene TRBJ2-7; 7 nucleotides agree with TRBD2. V shed 3 bases and J 3 bases; nucleotides not matched to a gene: 2. Germline V gene sequence: CDR1 SGHTA, CDR2 FQGTGA. The length of the CDR3 is 13 residues. The CDR3: CASSLGGFYEQYF. CDR3 nucleotide sequence: TGTGCCAGCAGCTTGGGGGGGTTCTACGAGCAGTACTTC.

The sample holds a few counts of this clone. V and J are TRBV2 and TRBJ2-1, with 11 bases that match TRBD1. The CDR3 spans 15 residues. V shed 2 bases and J 6 bases; nucleotides not matched to a gene: 3. Looked up from germline, CDR1 is SNHLY and CDR2 is FYNNEI. CDR3 coding DNA: TGTGCCAGCAGTGAACGTGGGACAGGGGGCAATGAGCAGTTCTTC. Translation gives CASSERGTGGNEQFF.

This sequence joins TRBV14 and TRBJ1-5; TRBD1 might be the D (5 bases). Trimming took off 1 base at V and 6 bases at J, with 13 bases between the two ends. The CDR3 consists of 15 residues. Germline V gene data show CDR1 as SGHDN and CDR2 as FVKESK. The CDR3 bases are TGTGCCAGCAGCCAAGTAAGCTGGGGCGGTCAGCCCCAGCATTTT. This sequence encodes CASSQVSWGGQPQHF.

V usage is TRBV4-3 and J usage is TRBJ1-2; the D is unclear. This CDR3 spans 19 amino acids. In germline, CDR1 is LGHNA, CDR2 YSLEER. V shed 0 bases and J shed 6 bases, with 26 bases lying between them. The CDR3 loop reads CASSQDYRMGAFLRDGYTF. The CDR3 DNA is TGCGCCAGCAGCCAAGATTACCGGATGGGTGCGTTCCTGAGGGATGGCTACACCTTC.

The J gene is TRBJ1-3, the V gene TRBV4-1; no firm D call. The CDR3 loop spans 14 amino acids. V was shortened by 1 base and J by 0 bases, with 4 bases between the two germline ends. Germline V gene data show CDR1 as MGHRA and CDR2 as YSYEKL. Here the CDR3 reads CASSQGSSGNTIYF. CDR3 nucleotides: TGCGCCAGCAGCCAAGGGAGCTCTGGAAACACCATATATTTT.

This clone was found once. V usage is TRBV4-1 and J usage is TRBJ1-1; the D gene is possibly TRBD1 (5 bases). The length of the CDR3 is 14 residues. The germline V gene has CDR1 MGHRA and CDR2 YSYEKL. Trimming took off 2 bases at V and 1 base at J, with 8 bases between the two ends. CDR3 sequence (DNA): TGCGCCAGCAGCCAACCCAGGGAGAACACTGAAGCTTTCTTT. Translation gives CASSQPRENTEAFF.

This chain connects TRBV19 to TRBJ2-6, with 7 bases that match TRBD2. There are 15 residues in the CDR3. The germline gives CDR1 LNHDA, CDR2 SQIVND (reference sequence). With 10 bases clipped from V and 0 bases from J, the junction kept 6 bases outside the gene matches. Here the CDR3 reads CATGGDFSGANVLTF. In nucleotides, the CDR3 is TGTGCCACTGGGGGGGATTTCTCTGGGGCCAACGTCCTGACTTTC.

V and J are TRBV4-1 and TRBJ1-5, with no clear D. Germline V gives CDR1 MGHRA, CDR2 YSYEKL. Trimming took 0 bases from V and 7 from J, leaving 19 bases between them. The CDR3 extends over 17 amino acids. This CDR3 reads CASSQDGFTTGGQPQHF. The CDR3 nucleotides are TGCGCCAGCAGCCAAGACGGGTTTACGACGGGAGGGCAGCCCCAGCATTTT.

DNA of the CDR3: TGCGCCAGCAGCCAAGATGGACAGCCAAATCAGCCCCAGCATTTT. It translates to CASSQDGQPNQPQHF. The chain recombines TRBV4-3 with TRBJ1-5, with a weak D call TRBD1 (6 bases). From germline, CDR1 is LGHNA and CDR2 YSLEER. This CDR3 is built from 15 residues. V was cut by 0 bases and J by 4 bases, with 10 bases left in between.

The CDR3: CASSPKGTGTYEQYF. The CDR3 region has the DNA TGTGCCAGCAGCCCCAAGGGGACAGGGACCTACGAGCAGTACTTC. This chain uses TRBV5-5 with TRBJ2-7; 9 nucleotides align to TRBD1. The CDR3 covers 15 residues. The V gene end was trimmed by 4 bases and the J gene end by 2 bases; junction bases not matched to a gene: 7. Germline V gene sequence: CDR1 SGHKS, CDR2 YYEKEE (reference sequence).

This chain links TRBV19 with TRBJ2-3, with 9 nucleotides matching TRBD1. Looked up from germline, CDR1 is LNHDA and CDR2 is SQIVND (reference sequence). Trimming took 7 bases from V and 3 from J; bases not matched to a gene: 5. The CDR3 extends over 14 amino acids. CDR3 sequence (DNA): TGTGCCAGTACCACGGGACAGGGAACAGATACGCAGTATTTT. Translated: CASTTGQGTDTQYF.

The rearrangement joins TRBV3-1 (or the pseudogene TRBV3-2) to TRBJ2-5; 9 bases agree with TRBD2. There are 16 residues in the CDR3. In germline, CDR1 is LGHDT, CDR2 YNNKEL (reference sequence). With V trimmed by 4 bases and J by 5 bases, 11 bases remained unmatched. This CDR3 reads CASSRPGSGGRETQYF. The CDR3 DNA reads as TGTGCCAGCAGCCGACCTGGGAGCGGGGGGAGGGAGACCCAGTACTTC.

This clone was seen once. The V call is TRBV13, the J call TRBJ1-2; TRBD1 matches 8 bases. J lost 8 bases, V lost 4 bases, and 9 bases had no gene match. Germline V CDR1 and CDR2: PRHDT, FYEKMQ (reference sequence). There are 14 residues in the CDR3. CDR3 protein: CASSWTGSPTGYTF. DNA of the CDR3: TGTGCCAGCAGCTGGACAGGGTCTCCTACCGGCTACACCTTC.

The V gene is TRBV7-8, the J gene TRBJ2-6, with TRBD1 matching over 10 bases. CDR1 is SGHVS, CDR2 FQNEAQ, per germline. The CDR3 spans 22 residues. The V segment lost 5 bases and the J segment 0 bases; nucleotides outside the gene matches: 19. As DNA, the CDR3 is TGTGCCAGCAGCCCAAAGAGACCCCGGGACAGGGGCGAAACCTCTGGGGCCAACGTCCTGACTTTC. It codes for CASSPKRPRDRGETSGANVLTF.

V usage is TRBV5-8 and J usage is TRBJ1-2, with TRBD1 matching 9 bases. Germline V gene data show CDR1 as SGHTS and CDR2 as YDEGEE. The J segment lost 1 base and the V segment lost 6 bases, leaving 4 bases of the junction unmatched. The CDR3 has 14 amino acids. The CDR3, as DNA: TGTGCCAGCACCGAGACAGGGGGTAACTATGGCTACACCTTC. It is translated as CASTETGGNYGYTF.

V gene TRBV29-1 combines with J gene TRBJ2-3; possible D gene TRBD2, 5 bases. The CDR3 is 15 amino acids. V was pared by 7 bases and J by 1 base, with 18 bases between. CDR1 and CDR2 from the germline V gene are SQVTM and ANQGSEA. As DNA, the CDR3 is TGCAGCGCCGATGGGCTAGCCCCCCGCACAGATACGCAGTATTTT. Translated: CSADGLAPRTDTQYF.

The chain uses TRBV6-5 and TRBJ2-3, with a weak D call TRBD2 (6 bases). Per germline, CDR1 MNHEY and CDR2 SVGAGI. The V end lost 6 bases, the J end lost 1 base, and 11 bases lay between the germline ends. CDR3 length: 14 residues. Written as DNA, the CDR3 is TGTGCCAGCAGGGGGCCGGGGGGCACAGATACGCAGTATTTT. This encodes CASRGPGGTDTQYF.

The chain carries TRBV18 and TRBJ1-6; D not resolved. With 1 base removed from V and 7 bases from J, the gap between germline ends came to 20 bases. The CDR3 contains 18 residues. The germline V gene encodes CDR1 KGHSH and CDR2 LQKENI. CDR3 in DNA: TGTGCCAGCTCACCACAACCTATTCTGGCAGGTGGCAATTCACCCCTCCACTTT. The encoded protein is CASSPQPILAGGNSPLHF.

This clone was counted once. This chain connects TRBV28 to TRBJ1-3, with D tentatively TRBD1 (6 bases). Trimming pared 6 bases from V and 0 bases from J, leaving 12 bases between. Germline lookup yields CDR1 MDHEN and CDR2 SYDVKM. The CDR3 runs 15 residues. CDR3 DNA sequence: TGTGCCAGCAGACCAACAGGGTTCTCTGGAAACACCATATATTTT. It translates to CASRPTGFSGNTIYF.

Written as DNA, the CDR3 is TGTGCCAGTAGTTTGCGACGGGAGCAGGTGAACACTGAAGCTTTCTTT. Amino acids: CASSLRREQVNTEAFF. This sequence joins TRBV19 and TRBJ1-1; D gene ambiguous. The CDR3 is 16 amino acids. CDR1 is LNHDA and CDR2 is SQIVND in the germline V gene (reference sequence). V lost 5 bases to trimming and J lost 0 bases, with 16 bases between them.

The chain links TRBV6-5 to TRBJ1-2; a possible D gene is TRBD1 (5 bases). The ends were cut back, 5 bases at V and 3 bases at J, with 7 bases in the middle. This CDR3 has 12 residues. Germline CDR1 and CDR2: MNHEY and SVGAGI. The CDR3 DNA follows: TGTGCCAGCAGTCCACAGGACTATGGCTACACCTTC. Translation: CASSPQDYGYTF.

The genes are TRBV5-1 and TRBJ1-3, with D unclear. V was trimmed by 0 bases and J by 0 bases, leaving 13 bases between them. This CDR3 contains 17 residues. The germline gives CDR1 SGHRS, CDR2 YFSETQ. CDR3 bases: TGCGCCAGCAGCTTGGAACCCAGGATCCACTCTGGAAACACCATATATTTT. Protein product: CASSLEPRIHSGNTIYF.

This clone counts as large (0.1 to 1%). The chain has TRBV3-1 (or the pseudogene TRBV3-2) and TRBJ1-5, with 8 bases identical to TRBD1. Trimming cost V 5 bases and J 6 bases; bases outside gene matches: 9. This CDR3 is 15 amino acids long. CDR1 and CDR2 (germline): LGHDT, YNNKEL (reference sequence). Here the CDR3 DNA reads TGTGCCAGCAGCTCAGGACAGGGTAATTTTCAGCCCCAGCATTTT. Amino acids: CASSSGQGNFQPQHF.

CDR3 sequence reads: CASSRHGEELFF. DNA of the CDR3: TGTGCCAGCAGCCGACACGGGGAGGAACTGTTTTTT. This sequence joins TRBV7-9 and TRBJ1-4; D uncertain. CDR1 SEHNR and CDR2 FQNEAQ come from the germline V gene (reference sequence). This CDR3 is 12 amino acids long. V lost 5 bases, J lost 12 bases, and 13 bases lay in between.